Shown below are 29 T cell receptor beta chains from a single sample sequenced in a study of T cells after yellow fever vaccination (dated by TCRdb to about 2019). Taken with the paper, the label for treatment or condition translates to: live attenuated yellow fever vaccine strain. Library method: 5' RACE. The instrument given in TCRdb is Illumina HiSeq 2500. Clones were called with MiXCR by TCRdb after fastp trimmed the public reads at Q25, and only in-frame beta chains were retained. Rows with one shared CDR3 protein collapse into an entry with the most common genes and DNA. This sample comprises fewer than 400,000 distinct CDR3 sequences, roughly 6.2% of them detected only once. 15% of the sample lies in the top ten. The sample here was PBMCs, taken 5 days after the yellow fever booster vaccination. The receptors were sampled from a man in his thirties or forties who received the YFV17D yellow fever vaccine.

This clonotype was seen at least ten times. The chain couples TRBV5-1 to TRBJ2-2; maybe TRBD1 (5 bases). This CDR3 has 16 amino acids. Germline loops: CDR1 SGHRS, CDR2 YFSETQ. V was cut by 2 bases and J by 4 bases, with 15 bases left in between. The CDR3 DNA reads TGCGCCAGCAGCTTCGCCTCAGGGTCAGGCACCGGGGAGCTGTTTTTT. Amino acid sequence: CASSFASGSGTGELFF.

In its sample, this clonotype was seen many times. The CDR3 sequence: CSVEPEQEYSNQPQHF. The CDR3 bases are TGCAGCGTTGAACCCGAGCAAGAGTATAGCAATCAGCCCCAGCATTTT. This chain connects TRBV29-1 to TRBJ1-5, with D uncertain. The CDR3 contains 16 residues. From germline, CDR1 is SQVTM and CDR2 ANQGSEA. The ends were cut back, 2 bases at V and 0 bases at J, with 14 bases in the middle.

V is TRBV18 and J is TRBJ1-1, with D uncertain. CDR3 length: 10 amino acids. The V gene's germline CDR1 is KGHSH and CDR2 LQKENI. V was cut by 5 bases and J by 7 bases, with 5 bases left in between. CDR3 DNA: TGTGCCAGCTCAGGCAGTGAAGCTTTCTTT. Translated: CASSGSEAFF.

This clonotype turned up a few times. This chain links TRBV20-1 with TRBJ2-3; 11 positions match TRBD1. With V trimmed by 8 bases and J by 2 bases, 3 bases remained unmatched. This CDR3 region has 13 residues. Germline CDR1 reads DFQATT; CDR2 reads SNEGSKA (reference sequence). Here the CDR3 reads CSLGQGATDTQYF. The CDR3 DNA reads TGCAGTCTTGGACAGGGGGCCACAGATACGCAGTATTTT.

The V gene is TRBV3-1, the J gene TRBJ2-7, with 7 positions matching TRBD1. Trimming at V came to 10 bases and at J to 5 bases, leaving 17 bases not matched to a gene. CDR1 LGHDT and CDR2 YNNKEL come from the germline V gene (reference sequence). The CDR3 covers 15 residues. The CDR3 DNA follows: TGTGCCACCTCCCCCCGCCAGGGGGTTGCAGACGAGCAGTACTTC. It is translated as CATSPRQGVADEQYF.

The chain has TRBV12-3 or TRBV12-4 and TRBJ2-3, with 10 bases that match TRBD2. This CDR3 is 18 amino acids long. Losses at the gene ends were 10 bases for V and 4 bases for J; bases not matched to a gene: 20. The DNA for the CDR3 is TGTGCCATCTGCCCATGGACTAGCGGAGTAGGGAGGGCAGATACGCAGTATTTT. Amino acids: CAICPWTSGVGRADTQYF.

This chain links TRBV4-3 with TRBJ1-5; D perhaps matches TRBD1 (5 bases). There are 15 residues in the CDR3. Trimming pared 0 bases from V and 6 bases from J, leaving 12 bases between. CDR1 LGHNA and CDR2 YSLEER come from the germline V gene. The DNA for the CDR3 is TGCGCCAGCAGCCAAGATCCCGAGCAGGGTCAGCCCCAGCATTTT. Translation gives CASSQDPEQGQPQHF.

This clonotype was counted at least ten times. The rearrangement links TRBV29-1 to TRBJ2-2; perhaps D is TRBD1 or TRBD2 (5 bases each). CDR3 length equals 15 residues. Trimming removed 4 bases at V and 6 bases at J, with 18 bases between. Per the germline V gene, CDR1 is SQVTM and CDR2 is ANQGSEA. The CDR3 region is CSVGDPGTFPGELFF. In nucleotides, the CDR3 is TGCAGCGTTGGGGATCCCGGGACCTTCCCCGGGGAGCTGTTTTTT.

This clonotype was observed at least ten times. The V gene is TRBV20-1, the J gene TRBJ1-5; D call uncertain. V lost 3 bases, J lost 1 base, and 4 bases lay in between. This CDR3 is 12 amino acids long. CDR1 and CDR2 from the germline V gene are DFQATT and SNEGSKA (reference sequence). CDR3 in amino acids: CSARGSNQPQHF. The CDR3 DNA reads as TGCAGTGCTAGGGGGAGCAATCAGCCCCAGCATTTT.

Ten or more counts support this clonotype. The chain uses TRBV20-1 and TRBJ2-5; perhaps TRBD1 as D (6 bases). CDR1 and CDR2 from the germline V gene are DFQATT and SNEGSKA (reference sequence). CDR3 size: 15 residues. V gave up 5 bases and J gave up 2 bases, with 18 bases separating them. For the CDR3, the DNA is TGCAGTGCTTTTGACAGGAGAAGTCAACAAGAGACCCAGTACTTC. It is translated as CSAFDRRSQQETQYF.

CDR3 protein: CSARPSGTGGLSGYTF. The DNA of the CDR3 is TGCAGTGCTAGACCATCCGGAACAGGGGGTTTGAGTGGCTACACCTTC. The chain has TRBV20-1 and TRBJ1-2, with 8 bases identical to TRBD1. The ends lost 2 bases at V and 7 bases at J; junction bases unmatched: 15. CDR3 length: 16 amino acids. Germline V lookup: CDR1 DFQATT, CDR2 SNEGSKA (reference sequence).

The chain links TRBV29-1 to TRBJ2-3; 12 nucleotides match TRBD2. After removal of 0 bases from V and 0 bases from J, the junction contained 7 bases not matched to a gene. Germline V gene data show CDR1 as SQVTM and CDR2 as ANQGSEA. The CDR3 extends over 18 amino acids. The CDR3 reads CSVEDRRLAGGSTDTQYF. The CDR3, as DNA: TGCAGCGTTGAAGATCGTCGGCTAGCGGGGGGGAGCACAGATACGCAGTATTTT.

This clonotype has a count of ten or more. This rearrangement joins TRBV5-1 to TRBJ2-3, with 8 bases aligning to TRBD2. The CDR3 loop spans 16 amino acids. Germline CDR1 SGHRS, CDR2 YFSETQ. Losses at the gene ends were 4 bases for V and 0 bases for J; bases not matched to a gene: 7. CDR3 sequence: CASSTASGSSTDTQYF. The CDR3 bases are TGCGCCAGCAGCACGGCTAGCGGGTCTAGCACAGATACGCAGTATTTT. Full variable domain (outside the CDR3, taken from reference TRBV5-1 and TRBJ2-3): KAGVTQTPRYLIKTRGQQVTLSCSPISGHRSVSWYQQTPGQGLQFLFEYFSETQRNKGNFPGRFSGRQFSNSRSEMNVSTLELGDSALYLCASSTASGSSTDTQYFGPGTRLTVL.

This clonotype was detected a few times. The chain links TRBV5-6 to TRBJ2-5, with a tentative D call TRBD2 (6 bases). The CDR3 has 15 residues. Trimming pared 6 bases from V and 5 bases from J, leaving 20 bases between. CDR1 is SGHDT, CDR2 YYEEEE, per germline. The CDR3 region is CASTPTPSALETQYF. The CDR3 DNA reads TGTGCCAGCACCCCTACGCCTAGCGCTCTGGAGACCCAGTACTTC.

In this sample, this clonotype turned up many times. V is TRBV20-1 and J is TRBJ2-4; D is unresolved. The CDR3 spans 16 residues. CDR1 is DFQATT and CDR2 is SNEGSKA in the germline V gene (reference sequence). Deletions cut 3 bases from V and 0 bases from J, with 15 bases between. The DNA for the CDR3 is TGCAGTGCTAGGGGCCCCAGGAACTTAGCCAAAAACATTCAGTACTTC. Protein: CSARGPRNLAKNIQYF.

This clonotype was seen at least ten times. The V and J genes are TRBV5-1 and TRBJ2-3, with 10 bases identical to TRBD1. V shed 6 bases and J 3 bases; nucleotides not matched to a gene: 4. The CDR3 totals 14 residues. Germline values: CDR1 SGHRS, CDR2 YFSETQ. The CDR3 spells CASTGTGATDTQYF. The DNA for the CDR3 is TGCGCCAGCACCGGGACAGGGGCGACAGATACGCAGTATTTT.

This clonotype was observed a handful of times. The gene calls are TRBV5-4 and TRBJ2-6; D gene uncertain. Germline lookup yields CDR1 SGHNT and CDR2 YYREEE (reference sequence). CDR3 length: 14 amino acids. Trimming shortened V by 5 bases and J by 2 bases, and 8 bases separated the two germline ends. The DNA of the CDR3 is TGTGCCAGCAGTCAGAAGACTGGGGCCAACGTCCTGACTTTC. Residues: CASSQKTGANVLTF. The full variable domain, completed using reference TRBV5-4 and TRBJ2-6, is ETGVTQSPTHLIKTRGQQVTLRCSSQSGHNTVSWYQQALGQGPQFIFQYYREEENGRGNFPPRFSGLQFPNYSSELNVNALELDDSALYLCASSQKTGANVLTFGAGSRLTVL.

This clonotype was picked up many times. The CDR3: CASSLGQGVYNEQFF. The CDR3 coding sequence is TGTGCCAGCAGCTTAGGACAGGGAGTCTACAATGAGCAGTTCTTC. The V and J genes are TRBV7-2 and TRBJ2-1, with 7 bases matching TRBD1. This CDR3 region has 15 residues. Losses at the gene ends were 1 base for V and 3 bases for J; bases not matched to a gene: 3. In germline, CDR1 is SGHTA, CDR2 FQGNSA.

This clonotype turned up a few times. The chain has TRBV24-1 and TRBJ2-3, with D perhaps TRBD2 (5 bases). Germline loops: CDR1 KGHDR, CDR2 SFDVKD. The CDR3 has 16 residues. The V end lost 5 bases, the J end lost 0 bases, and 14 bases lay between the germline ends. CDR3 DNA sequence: TGTGCCACCAGTGGTCGAGGAGGACCTAGCACAGATACGCAGTATTTT. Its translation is CATSGRGGPSTDTQYF.

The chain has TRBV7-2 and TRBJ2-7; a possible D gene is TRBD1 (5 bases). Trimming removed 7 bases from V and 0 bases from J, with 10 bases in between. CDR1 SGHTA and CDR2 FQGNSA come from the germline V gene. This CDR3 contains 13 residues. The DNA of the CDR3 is TGTGCCAGCACCCAGGGTAGCTCCTACGAGCAGTACTTC. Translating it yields CASTQGSSYEQYF.

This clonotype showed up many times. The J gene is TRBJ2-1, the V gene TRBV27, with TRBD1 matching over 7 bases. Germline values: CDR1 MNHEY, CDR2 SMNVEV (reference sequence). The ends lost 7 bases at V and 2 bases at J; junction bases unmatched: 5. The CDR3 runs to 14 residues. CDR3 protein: CASTWQGAYNEQFF. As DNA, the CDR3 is TGTGCCAGCACGTGGCAGGGGGCCTACAATGAGCAGTTCTTC.

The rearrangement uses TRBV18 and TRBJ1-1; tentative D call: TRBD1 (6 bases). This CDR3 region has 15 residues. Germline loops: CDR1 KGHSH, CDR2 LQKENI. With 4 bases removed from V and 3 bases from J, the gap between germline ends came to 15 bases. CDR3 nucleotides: TGTGCCAGCTCACTCCAGACAGGTGCGGACACTGAAGCTTTCTTT. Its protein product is CASSLQTGADTEAFF.

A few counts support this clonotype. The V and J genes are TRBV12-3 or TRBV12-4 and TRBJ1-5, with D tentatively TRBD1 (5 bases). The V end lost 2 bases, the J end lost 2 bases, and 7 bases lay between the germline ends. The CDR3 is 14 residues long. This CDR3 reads CASSLKGGNQPQHF. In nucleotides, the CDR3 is TGTGCCAGCAGTTTAAAAGGGGGCAATCAGCCCCAGCATTTT.

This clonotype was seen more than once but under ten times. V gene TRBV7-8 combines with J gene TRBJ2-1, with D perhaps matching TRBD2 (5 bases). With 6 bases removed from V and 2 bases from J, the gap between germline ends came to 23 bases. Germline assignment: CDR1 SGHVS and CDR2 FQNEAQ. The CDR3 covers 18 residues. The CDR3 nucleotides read TGTGCCAGCAGTCCTAGGAGCGGCCCCGAGAGTACCTACAATGAGCAGTTCTTC. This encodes CASSPRSGPESTYNEQFF.

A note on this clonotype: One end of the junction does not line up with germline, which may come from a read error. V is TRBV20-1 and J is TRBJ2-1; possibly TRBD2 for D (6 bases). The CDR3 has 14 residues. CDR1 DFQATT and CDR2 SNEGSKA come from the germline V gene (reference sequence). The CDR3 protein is CSARDPGSYHEQFF. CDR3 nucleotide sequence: TGCAGTGCTAGAGATCCCGGGAGCTACCATGAGCAGTTCTTC.

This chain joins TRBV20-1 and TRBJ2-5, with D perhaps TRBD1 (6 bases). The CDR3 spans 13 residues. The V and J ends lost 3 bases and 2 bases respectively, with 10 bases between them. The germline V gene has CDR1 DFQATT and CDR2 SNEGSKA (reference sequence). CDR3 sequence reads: CSASVGTQETQYF. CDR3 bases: TGCAGTGCTAGTGTGGGGACACAAGAGACCCAGTACTTC.

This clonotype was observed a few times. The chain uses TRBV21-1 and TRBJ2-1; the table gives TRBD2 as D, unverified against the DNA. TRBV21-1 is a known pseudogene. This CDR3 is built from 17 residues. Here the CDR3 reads CASSKGLAGEGHNEQFF. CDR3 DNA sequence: TGTGCCAGCAGCAAAGGACTAGCGGGAGAGGGGCACAATGAGCAGTTCTTC.

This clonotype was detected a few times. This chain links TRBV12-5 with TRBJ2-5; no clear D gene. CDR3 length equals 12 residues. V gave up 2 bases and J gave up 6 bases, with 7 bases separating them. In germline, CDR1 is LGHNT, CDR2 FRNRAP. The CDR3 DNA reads TGTGCTAGTGGTTTGAAGGGTCAGACCCAGTACTTC. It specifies CASGLKGQTQYF.

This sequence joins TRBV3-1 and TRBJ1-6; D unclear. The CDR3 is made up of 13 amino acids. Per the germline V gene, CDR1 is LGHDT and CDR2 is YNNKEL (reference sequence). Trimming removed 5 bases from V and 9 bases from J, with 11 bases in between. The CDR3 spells CASSNGWASPLHF. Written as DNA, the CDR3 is TGTGCCAGCAGCAACGGCTGGGCTTCACCCCTCCACTTT. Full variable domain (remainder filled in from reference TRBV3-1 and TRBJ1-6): DTAVSQTPKYLVTQMGNDKSIKCEQNLGHDTMYWYKQDSKKFLKIMFSYNNKELIINETVPNRFSPKSPDKAHLNLHINSLELGDSAVYFCASSNGWASPLHFGNGTRLTVT.